A single sample is the source of the 4 T cell receptor beta chains below, sequenced in a study of T-cell reconstitution after alpha-beta-depleted transplantation in children. Unique molecular identifiers tagged the TCRbeta library. Each CDR3 protein is one row after TCRdb ran MiXCR on the PCR reads. The data contain about 230,000 distinct CDR3 sequences, about 8.8% of them seen just once; the ten biggest clones take up approximately 4.7%. Sequencing was performed on PBMCs from the stem cell graft donor, taken from the stem cell graft. These receptors were collected from a human donor who donated a stem cell graft to a child with SCID.

This clonotype has a count of ten or more. The chain couples TRBV7-2 to TRBJ2-3; tentative D call: TRBD2 (7 bases). The germline V and J ends were trimmed by 2 bases and 0 bases, with 12 bases remaining between them. Germline values: CDR1 SGHTA, CDR2 FQGNSA. The CDR3 sequence is 16 residues long. The CDR3 DNA reads as TGTGCCAGCAGCTTAAGCCGGGGGGCCAGCACAGATACGCAGTATTTT. Its protein is CASSLSRGASTDTQYF.

Ten or more counts support this clonotype. This chain uses TRBV5-5 with TRBJ1-2; tentative D call: TRBD1 (5 bases). This CDR3 region has 18 residues. CDR1 is SGHKS and CDR2 is YYEKEE in the germline V gene (reference sequence). V lost 0 bases and J 0 bases, leaving 18 bases between the germline ends. The CDR3 nucleotides read TGTGCCAGCAGCTTGGAGTGGGGGGGACCTCCAGCTAACTATGGCTACACCTTC. It specifies CASSLEWGGPPANYGYTF.

V and J are TRBV29-1 and TRBJ2-7; D might be TRBD1 (6 bases). The germline V and J ends were trimmed by 7 bases and 1 base, with 11 bases remaining between them. Germline-derived CDR1 and CDR2 are SQVTM and ANQGSEA. CDR3 length equals 12 residues. CDR3 nucleotides: TGCAGCGCCCTCGGGACATCCTACGAGCAGTACTTC. This codes for CSALGTSYEQYF.

This clonotype was recorded once. One end of the junction is discordant with germline, which a read error may explain. The V gene is TRBV18, the J gene TRBJ2-6; D is possibly TRBD1 (5 bases). Per germline, CDR1 KGHSH and CDR2 LQKENI. This CDR3 spans 17 amino acids. The CDR3 loop reads CASSLSLPRSGANVLAF. CDR3 DNA: TGTGCCAGCTCATTATCCCTCCCACGCTCTGGGGCCAACGTCCTGGCTTTC.